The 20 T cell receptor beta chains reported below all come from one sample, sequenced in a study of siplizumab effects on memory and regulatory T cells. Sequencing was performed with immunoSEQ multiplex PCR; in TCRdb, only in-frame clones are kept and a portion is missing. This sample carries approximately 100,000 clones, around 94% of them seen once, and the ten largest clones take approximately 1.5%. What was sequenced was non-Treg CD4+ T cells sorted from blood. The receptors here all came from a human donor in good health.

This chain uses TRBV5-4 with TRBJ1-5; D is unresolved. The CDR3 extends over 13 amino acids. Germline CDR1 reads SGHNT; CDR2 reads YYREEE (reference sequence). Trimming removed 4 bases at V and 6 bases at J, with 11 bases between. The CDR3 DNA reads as TGTGCCAGCAGCATATGGGGAAGTCAGCCCCAGCATTTT. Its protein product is CASSIWGSQPQHF. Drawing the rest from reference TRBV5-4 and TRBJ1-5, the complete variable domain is ETGVTQSPTHLIKTRGQQVTLRCSSQSGHNTVSWYQQALGQGPQFIFQYYREEENGRGNFPPRFSGLQFPNYSSELNVNALELDDSALYLCASSIWGSQPQHFGDGTRLSIL.

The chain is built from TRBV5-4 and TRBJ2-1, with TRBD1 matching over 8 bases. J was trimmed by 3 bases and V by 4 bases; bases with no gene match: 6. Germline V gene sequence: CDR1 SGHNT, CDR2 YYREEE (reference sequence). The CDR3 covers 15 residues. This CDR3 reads CASSPQGANYNEQFF. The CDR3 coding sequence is TGTGCCAGCAGCCCTCAGGGGGCAAACTACAATGAGCAGTTCTTC.

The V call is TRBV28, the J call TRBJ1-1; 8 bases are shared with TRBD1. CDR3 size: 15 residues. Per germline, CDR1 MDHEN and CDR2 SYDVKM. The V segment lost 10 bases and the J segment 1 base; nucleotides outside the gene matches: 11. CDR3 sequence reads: CAIRGQKVGNTEAFF. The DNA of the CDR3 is TGTGCCATCAGGGGGCAGAAGGTAGGGAACACTGAAGCTTTCTTT.

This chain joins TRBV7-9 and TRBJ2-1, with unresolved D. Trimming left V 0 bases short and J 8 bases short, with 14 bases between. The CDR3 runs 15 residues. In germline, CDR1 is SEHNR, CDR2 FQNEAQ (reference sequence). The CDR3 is CASSLAGNPVDEQFF. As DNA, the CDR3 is TGTGCCAGCAGCTTAGCAGGGAATCCAGTTGATGAGCAGTTCTTC.

The CDR3 DNA is TGTGCCAGCAGCTTAGGTGGGGCCTCCTACAATGAGCAGTTCTTC. This sequence encodes CASSLGGASYNEQFF. This chain connects TRBV7-8 to TRBJ2-1, with D possibly matching TRBD1 (5 bases). The length of the CDR3 is 15 residues. Germline V CDR1 and CDR2: SGHVS, FQNEAQ. Trimming pared 1 base from V and 0 bases from J, leaving 7 bases between.

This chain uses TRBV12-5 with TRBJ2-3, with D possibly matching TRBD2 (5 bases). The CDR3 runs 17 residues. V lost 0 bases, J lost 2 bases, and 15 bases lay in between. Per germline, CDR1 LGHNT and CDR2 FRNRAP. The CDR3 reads CASGLVLSGNPTDTQYF. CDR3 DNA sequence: TGTGCTAGTGGTTTGGTTCTCTCGGGAAACCCCACAGATACGCAGTATTTT. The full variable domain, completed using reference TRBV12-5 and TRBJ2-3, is DARVTQTPRHKVTEMGQEVTMRCQPILGHNTVFWYRQTMMQGLELLAYFRNRAPLDDSGMPKDRFSAEMPDATLATLKIQPSEPRDSAVYFCASGLVLSGNPTDTQYFGPGTRLTVL.

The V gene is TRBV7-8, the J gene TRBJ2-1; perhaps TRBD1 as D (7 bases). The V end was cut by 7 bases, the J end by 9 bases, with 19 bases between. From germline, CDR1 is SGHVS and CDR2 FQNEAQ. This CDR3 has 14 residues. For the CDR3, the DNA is TGTGCCAGCAACTTTGGAGGGGGCCACGGTGAGCAGTTCTTC. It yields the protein CASNFGGGHGEQFF.

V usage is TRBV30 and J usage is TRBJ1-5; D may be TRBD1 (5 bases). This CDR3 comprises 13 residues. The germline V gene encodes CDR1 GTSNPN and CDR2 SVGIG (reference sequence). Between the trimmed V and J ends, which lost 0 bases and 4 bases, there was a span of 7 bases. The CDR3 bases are TGTGCCTGGAGTGTACAGGAAAATCAGCCCCAGCATTTT. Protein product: CAWSVQENQPQHF. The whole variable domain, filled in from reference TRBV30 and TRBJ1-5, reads SQTIHQWPATLVQPVGSPLSLECTVEGTSNPNLYWYRQAAGRGLQLLFYSVGIGQISSEVPQNLSASRPQDRQFILSSKKLLLSDSGFYLCAWSVQENQPQHFGDGTRLSIL.

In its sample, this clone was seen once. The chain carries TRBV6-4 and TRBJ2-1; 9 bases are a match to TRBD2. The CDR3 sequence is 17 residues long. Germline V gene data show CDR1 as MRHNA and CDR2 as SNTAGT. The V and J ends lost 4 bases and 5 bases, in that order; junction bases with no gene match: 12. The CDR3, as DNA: TGTGCCAGCAGTGTAACGAGCGGGAGGAGGGCAAACAATGAGCAGTTCTTC. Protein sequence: CASSVTSGRRANNEQFF.

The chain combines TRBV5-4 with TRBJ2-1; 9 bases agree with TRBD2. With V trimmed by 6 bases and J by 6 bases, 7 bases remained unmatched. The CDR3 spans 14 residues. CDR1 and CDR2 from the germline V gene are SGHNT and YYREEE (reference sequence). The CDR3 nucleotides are TGTGCCAGCACCGGGACTAGCCCCACCAATGAGCAGTTCTTC. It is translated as CASTGTSPTNEQFF.

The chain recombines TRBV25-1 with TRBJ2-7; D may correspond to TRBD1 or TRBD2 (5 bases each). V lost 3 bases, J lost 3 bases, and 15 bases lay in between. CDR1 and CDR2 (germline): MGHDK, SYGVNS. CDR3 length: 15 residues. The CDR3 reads CASSDLRDVDYEQYF. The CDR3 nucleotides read TGTGCCAGCAGTGATCTCCGGGACGTCGACTACGAGCAGTACTTC.

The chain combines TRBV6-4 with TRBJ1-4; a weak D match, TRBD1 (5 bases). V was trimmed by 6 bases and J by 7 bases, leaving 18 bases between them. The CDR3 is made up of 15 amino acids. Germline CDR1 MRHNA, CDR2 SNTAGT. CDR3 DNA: TGTGCCAGCAGCCCTCACGGGACTGTCAGTGAAAAACTGTTTTTT. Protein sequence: CASSPHGTVSEKLFF.

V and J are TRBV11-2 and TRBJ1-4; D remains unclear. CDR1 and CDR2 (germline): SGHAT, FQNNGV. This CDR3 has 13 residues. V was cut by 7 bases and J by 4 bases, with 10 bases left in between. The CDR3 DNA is TGTGCCAGCAACTTTAGAAGTAATGAAAAACTGTTTTTT. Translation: CASNFRSNEKLFF.

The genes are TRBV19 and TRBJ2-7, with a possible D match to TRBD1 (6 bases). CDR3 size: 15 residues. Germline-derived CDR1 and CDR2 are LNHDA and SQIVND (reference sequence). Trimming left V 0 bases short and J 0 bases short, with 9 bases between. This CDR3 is CASSIEDRSSYEQYF. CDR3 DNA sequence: TGTGCCAGTAGTATAGAAGACAGGAGCTCCTACGAGCAGTACTTC.

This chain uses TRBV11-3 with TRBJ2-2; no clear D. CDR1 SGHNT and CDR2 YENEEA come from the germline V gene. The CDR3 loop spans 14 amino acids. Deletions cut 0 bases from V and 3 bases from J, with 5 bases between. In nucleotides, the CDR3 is TGTGCCAGCAGCTTAGATGGGGACACCGGGGAGCTGTTTTTT. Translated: CASSLDGDTGELFF.

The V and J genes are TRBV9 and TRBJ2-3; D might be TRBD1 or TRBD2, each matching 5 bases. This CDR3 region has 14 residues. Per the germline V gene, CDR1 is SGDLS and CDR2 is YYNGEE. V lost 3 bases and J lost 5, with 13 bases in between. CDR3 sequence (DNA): TGTGCCAGCAGCGAGGGACCCCTAATAGATACGCAGTATTTT. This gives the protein CASSEGPLIDTQYF. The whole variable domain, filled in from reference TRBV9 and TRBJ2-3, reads DSGVTQTPKHLITATGQRVTLRCSPRSGDLSVYWYQQSLDQGLQFLIQYYNGEERAKGNILERFSAQQFPDLHSELNLSSLELGDSALYFCASSEGPLIDTQYFGPGTRLTVL.

This CDR3 reads CASSLRQGHSYEQYF. DNA of the CDR3: TGTGCCAGCAGCTTACGACAGGGGCACTCCTACGAGCAGTACTTC. This chain connects TRBV7-3 to TRBJ2-7; 8 positions match TRBD1. V dropped 2 bases and J dropped 0; count of bases not matched to a gene: 3. The germline gives CDR1 SGHTA, CDR2 FQGTGA. This CDR3 comprises 15 residues.

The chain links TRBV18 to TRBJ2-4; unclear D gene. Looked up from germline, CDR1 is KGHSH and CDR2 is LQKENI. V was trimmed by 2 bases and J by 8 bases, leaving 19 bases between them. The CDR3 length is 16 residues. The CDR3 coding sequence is TGTGCCAGCTCACCAAGGGTCTCGGGCCTGGTAGACATTCAGTACTTC. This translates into CASSPRVSGLVDIQYF. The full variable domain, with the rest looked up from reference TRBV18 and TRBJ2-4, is NAGVMQNPRHLVRRRGQEARLRCSPMKGHSHVYWYRQLPEEGLKFMVYLQKENIIDESGMPKERFSAEFPKEGPSILRIQQVVRGDSAAYFCASSPRVSGLVDIQYFGAGTRLSVL.

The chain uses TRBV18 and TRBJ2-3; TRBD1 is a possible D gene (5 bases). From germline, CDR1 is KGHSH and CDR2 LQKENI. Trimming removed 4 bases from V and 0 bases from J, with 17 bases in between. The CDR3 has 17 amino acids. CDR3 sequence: CASSLSTRRTSTDTQYF. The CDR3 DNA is TGTGCCAGCTCACTGTCTACTCGACGGACAAGCACAGATACGCAGTATTTT. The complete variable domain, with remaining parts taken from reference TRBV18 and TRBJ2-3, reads NAGVMQNPRHLVRRRGQEARLRCSPMKGHSHVYWYRQLPEEGLKFMVYLQKENIIDESGMPKERFSAEFPKEGPSILRIQQVVRGDSAAYFCASSLSTRRTSTDTQYFGPGTRLTVL.

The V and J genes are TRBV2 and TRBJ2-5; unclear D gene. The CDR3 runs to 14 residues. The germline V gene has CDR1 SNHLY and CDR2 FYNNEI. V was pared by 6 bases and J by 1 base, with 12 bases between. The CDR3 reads CASRTSGIQETQYF. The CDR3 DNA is TGTGCCAGCAGGACTTCTGGAATCCAAGAGACCCAGTACTTC.